This T cell receptor (beta chain) was found in a study of T-cell memory formation after mild COVID-19. Study at large: Across donors, TCR clusters were largely donor specific.

This CDR3 contains 13 residues. V was clipped by 8 bases and J by 1 base, with 11 bases between them. Germline loops: CDR1 KGHSH, CDR2 LQKENI. One entry per CDR3 protein results from TCRdb running MiXCR on the 5' RACE reads. The sample comprises roughly 280,000 distinct CDR3 sequences, around 16% of which are singletons, and 22% rests with the top ten. Sequenced material: PBMCs or a T cell subset sorted from them (not recorded which). The chain uses TRBV18 and TRBJ1-1; unclear D gene. This sequence originates from a man aged 18 to 30 who had mild COVID-19 (a few samples of this study predate the infection). Cell type and time point are not known. The CDR3 region is CASQHGENTEAFF. For the CDR3, the DNA is TGTGCCAGCCAACATGGGGAGAACACTGAAGCTTTCTTT.